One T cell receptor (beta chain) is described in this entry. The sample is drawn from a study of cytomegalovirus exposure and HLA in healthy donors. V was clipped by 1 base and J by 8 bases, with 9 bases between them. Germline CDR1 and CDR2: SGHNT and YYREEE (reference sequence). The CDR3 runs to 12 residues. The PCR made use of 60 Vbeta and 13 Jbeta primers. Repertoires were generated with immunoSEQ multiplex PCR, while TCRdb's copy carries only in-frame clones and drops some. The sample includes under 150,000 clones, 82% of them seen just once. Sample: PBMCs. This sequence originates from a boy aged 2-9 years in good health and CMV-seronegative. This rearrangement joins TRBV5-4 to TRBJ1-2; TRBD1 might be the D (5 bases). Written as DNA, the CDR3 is TGTGCCAGCAGCTTGCCAGGGTTCGGCTACACCTTC. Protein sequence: CASSLPGFGYTF.